The T cell receptor beta chain described here comes from a study of monozygotic twins with inflammatory bowel disease. CDR1 is GTSNPN and CDR2 is SVGIG in the germline V gene (reference sequence). The CDR3 totals 15 residues. Notes on this clonotype: The target antigen is unknown.

It was roughly 3.5 ug of total RNA that each TCR library used. TCRdb reprocessed the 5' RACE reads and reports one entry per CDR3 protein, with no DNA. The sample has hundreds of thousands of distinct CDR3 sequences. General observations from the study: Clonotypes shared with others were fewer in IBD patients than in healthy twins, especially with disease activity. The inverse Simpson measure of TCRbeta diversity was lower in IBD patients than in healthy co-twins.

The specimen was blood. The chain combines TRBV30 with TRBJ2-3; the D call of TRBD2 rests on TCRdb alone, since no DNA is present to check it. This TCR came from a human donor with ulcerative colitis or Crohn's disease, or a healthy co-twin of an affected twin (not recorded which). This CDR3 is CAWSRLALDTDTQYF.